The 16 T cell receptor beta chains below all came from one sample that was sequenced in a study of T-cell reconstitution after alpha-beta-depleted transplantation in children. TCRbeta library construction was performed incorporating unique molecular identifiers. MiXCR was run by TCRdb on the PCR reads, yielding one entry per CDR3 protein. The table includes around 960,000 distinct CDR3 sequences, around 30% detected once. The sample was PBMCs, mostly from graft donor cells, taken 360 days after TCRalphabeta/CD19-depleted stem cell transplant. The origin of the receptors is a boy under two years old who had a stem cell transplant for SCID, so the T cells may come from the graft donor.

In its sample, this clonotype was seen a few times. The rearrangement uses TRBV5-1 and TRBJ2-1; D unclear. Germline V gene lookup returns CDR1 SGHRS and CDR2 YFSETQ. Trimming took off 0 bases at V and 4 bases at J, with 17 bases between the two ends. The CDR3 is made up of 17 amino acids. The CDR3 loop reads CASSLVRSPGEYNEQFF. The CDR3 DNA sequence: TGCGCCAGCAGCTTGGTCAGGTCCCCAGGCGAATACAATGAGCAGTTCTTC.

This clonotype was found a few times. The chain couples TRBV12-3 or TRBV12-4 to TRBJ2-1; TRBD2 matches 9 bases. CDR3 size: 16 residues. The V and J ends lost 2 bases and 4 bases, in that order; junction bases with no gene match: 6. The CDR3 bases are TGTGCCAGCAGTTTATGGGGGACTAGCAGTTACAATGAGCAGTTCTTC. Its translation: CASSLWGTSSYNEQFF.

The chain combines TRBV5-1 with TRBJ2-2; perhaps TRBD1 as D (6 bases). CDR3 length: 18 residues. V was pared by 4 bases and J by 2 bases, with 21 bases between. Germline V gene lookup returns CDR1 SGHRS and CDR2 YFSETQ. CDR3 region: CASSTDRSSGLNTGELFF. CDR3 DNA: TGCGCCAGCAGCACAGACAGGTCCTCGGGCCTTAACACCGGGGAGCTGTTTTTT.

Written as DNA, the CDR3 is TGTGCCACGGGGGCCTCTGGGGCCAACGTCCTGACTTTC. The encoded protein is CATGASGANVLTF. The chain recombines TRBV7-7 with TRBJ2-6; D is perhaps TRBD1 or TRBD2 (6 bases each). The V and J ends lost 10 bases and 0 bases respectively, with 7 bases between them. In germline, CDR1 is SSHAT, CDR2 FNYEAQ (reference sequence). The CDR3 consists of 13 residues.

J is TRBJ2-5 and V is TRBV6-5; D is ambiguous. The CDR3 loop spans 15 amino acids. Germline V gene sequence: CDR1 MNHEY, CDR2 SVGAGI. The germline V and J ends were trimmed by 2 bases and 1 base, with 11 bases remaining between them. The CDR3: CASSYDRVGQETQYF. The CDR3 DNA is TGTGCCAGCAGTTACGACCGGGTGGGCCAAGAGACCCAGTACTTC.

This clonotype has more than one count but fewer than ten. The chain joins TRBV28 to TRBJ2-3; D is possibly TRBD1 (6 bases). Between the trimmed V and J ends, which lost 3 bases and 7 bases, there was a span of 17 bases. The germline gives CDR1 MDHEN, CDR2 SYDVKM. The CDR3 is 15 amino acids. CDR3 residues: CASSFRGYTFYTQYF. CDR3 DNA: TGTGCCAGCAGTTTTAGGGGGTACACGTTTTATACGCAGTATTTT.

The rearrangement uses TRBV10-3 and TRBJ2-5; D gene unclear. Germline lookup yields CDR1 ENHRY and CDR2 SYGVKD. The CDR3 is made up of 14 amino acids. Trimming took off 3 bases at V and 2 bases at J, with 10 bases between the two ends. The CDR3, as DNA: TGTGCCATCAGTGATGGAGTACGGCAAGAGACCCAGTACTTC. This sequence encodes CAISDGVRQETQYF.

This clonotype was counted only a few times. The V and J genes are TRBV20-1 and TRBJ2-1; TRBD2 aligns across 9 bases. V gave up 4 bases and J gave up 3 bases; unmatched junction bases: 7. Germline CDR1 is DFQATT and CDR2 is SNEGSKA (reference sequence). This CDR3 is 15 amino acids long. The DNA of the CDR3 is TGCAGTGCTAAGAGGCCAGCGGGGGGCTACAATGAGCAGTTCTTC. Encoded protein: CSAKRPAGGYNEQFF.

The chain employs TRBV12-3 or TRBV12-4 and TRBJ1-2, with D possibly being TRBD1 (5 bases). The CDR3 runs 13 residues. V was shortened by 6 bases and J by 4 bases, with 12 bases between the two germline ends. CDR3 residues: CASRQGVGYGYTF. The CDR3 DNA sequence: TGTGCCAGCAGGCAGGGCGTCGGCTATGGCTACACCTTC.

In this sample, this clonotype turned up a few times. This chain connects TRBV7-2 to TRBJ2-3, with D perhaps TRBD1 (5 bases). Germline CDR1 reads SGHTA; CDR2 reads FQGNSA. CDR3 length equals 14 residues. The germline V and J ends were trimmed by 3 bases and 5 bases, with 12 bases remaining between them. This chain's CDR3 is CASSFLGARDTQYF. DNA for the CDR3: TGTGCCAGCAGCTTCCTTGGGGCGCGAGATACGCAGTATTTT.

V is TRBV5-1 and J is TRBJ2-3; D might be TRBD1 (6 bases). Per the germline V gene, CDR1 is SGHRS and CDR2 is YFSETQ. CDR3 length: 15 amino acids. V lost 2 bases to trimming and J lost 1 base, with 11 bases between them. DNA of the CDR3: TGCGCCAGCAGCTTTTTTTCAGGGGGCACAGATACGCAGTATTTT. It yields the protein CASSFFSGGTDTQYF.

CDR3 in amino acids: CSARDNRVPYNEQFF. For the CDR3, the DNA is TGCAGTGCTAGGGACAACAGGGTCCCCTACAATGAGCAGTTCTTC. The chain carries TRBV20-1 and TRBJ2-1; tentative D call: TRBD1 (6 bases). Per germline, CDR1 DFQATT and CDR2 SNEGSKA (reference sequence). CDR3 size: 15 residues. The V and J ends lost 3 bases and 2 bases respectively, with 14 bases between them.

The chain carries TRBV10-3 and TRBJ1-2; D uncertain. The germline V gene encodes CDR1 ENHRY and CDR2 SYGVKD. The CDR3 is made up of 14 amino acids. The germline V and J ends were trimmed by 2 bases and 5 bases, with 12 bases remaining between them. The CDR3 loop is CAISETTEPYGYTF. Here the CDR3 DNA reads TGTGCCATCAGTGAGACCACCGAACCTTATGGCTACACCTTC.

This clonotype was counted only a few times. The chain couples TRBV18 to TRBJ2-5; the D gene could be TRBD1 or TRBD2 (6 bases each). Germline V CDR1 and CDR2: KGHSH, LQKENI. There are 15 residues in the CDR3. V was trimmed by 1 base and J by 0 bases, leaving 9 bases between them. CDR3 sequence: CASSPRRGYQETQYF. CDR3 nucleotides: TGTGCCAGCTCACCACGGAGGGGGTACCAAGAGACCCAGTACTTC.

The chain joins TRBV12-3 or TRBV12-4 to TRBJ2-7; 9 bases agree with TRBD1. This CDR3 has 14 amino acids. The V gene end was trimmed by 6 bases and the J gene end by 3 bases; junction bases not matched to a gene: 6. This CDR3 is CASRGQGRGYEQYF. The CDR3 region has the DNA TGTGCCAGCAGGGGACAGGGCCGAGGCTACGAGCAGTACTTC.

CDR3 amino acids: CASSEYPGQAPNEQFF. DNA for the CDR3: TGTGCCAGCAGTGAATACCCGGGACAGGCGCCCAATGAGCAGTTCTTC. This chain links TRBV25-1 with TRBJ2-1; 8 nucleotides agree with TRBD1. This CDR3 region has 16 residues. V shed 0 bases and J 6 bases; nucleotides not matched to a gene: 7. Germline V lookup: CDR1 MGHDK, CDR2 SYGVNS.